Here is one T cell receptor beta chain with its context. The antigen is not known. These data are taken from a study of shared clonotypes between healthy human individuals. The study's findings and limits: It was the few donors that limited the genetic and exposure-history diversity represented.

The germline V gene encodes CDR1 SGHTA and CDR2 FQGNSA. J gave up 3 bases and V 7 bases, and 11 bases lay outside the gene matches. The CDR3 extends over 15 amino acids. Data came from immunoSEQ multiplex PCR; TCRdb stores just in-frame clones and leaves some out. The sample yields approximately 980,000 clones, over 75% seen once. The chain combines TRBV7-2 with TRBJ2-7; 8 bases line up with TRBD1. What was sequenced was memory CD4+ T cells sorted from blood. Regarding subset: CD45RA-negative fraction. The receptor's source is a man younger than 35 in good health. The CDR3 nucleotides are TGTGCCAGCACCTCCGGGACAGGAGGGAGCTACGAGCAGTACTTC. Amino acids: CASTSGTGGSYEQYF.